This TCR beta chain was sequenced for a study of blood T cell repertoires in COVID-19. At the level of the study: Specimens from acute and convalescent COVID-19 originated in the United States, Italy and Spain. Nucleic acid was either cDNA or gDNA, and it came from T cells, B-cell-depleted T cells, or PBMCs.

Per the study methods: Amplifying reference gene primers gave estimates of nucleated cell counts. Repertoires were generated with immunoSEQ multiplex PCR, while TCRdb's copy carries only in-frame clones and drops some. That table gives V, J and clone size, and the DNA gave D and trimming. Here the sample spans around 94,000 clones, approximately 86% being singletons. The CDR3 covers 16 residues. Trimming took 4 bases from V and 7 from J; bases not matched to a gene: 11. Germline CDR1 is SQVTM and CDR2 is ANQGSEA. The clonotype originates from a man aged 45-65 years with acute or convalescent COVID-19. Sequencing was performed on peripheral blood. The chain is built from TRBV29-1 and TRBJ2-2, with 11 bases that match TRBD1. CDR3 coding DNA: TGCAGCGTTGGGGGCGGACAGGGGGCGAACGTCGGGGAGCTGTTTTTT. Translated, it gives CSVGGGQGANVGELFF.